This T cell receptor beta chain was sequenced in a study of Graves' ophthalmopathy and Graves' hyperthyroidism. Study-wide context: There was a collection of peripheral blood at initial diagnosis, before any treatment.

Whole-study findings and limits: In separating ophthalmopathy from stable hyperthyroidism, a 13-signature model achieved about 91% sensitivity and over 80% specificity.

For repertoire sequencing, the TCR beta CDR3 regions were amplified from RNA transcripts. HTBI primers served in a first-round RT-PCR, which a second-round multiplex PCR followed. From the multiplex PCR reads, TCRdb called clonotypes with MiXCR, one entry per CDR3 protein. The sample has 170,000 or so distinct CDR3 sequences, 37% seen once; the top ten hold roughly 5.8%. The table lists this clonotype with a few counts. What it binds is not known. V lost 8 bases and J lost 7, with 14 bases in between. The CDR3 has 12 amino acids. In germline, CDR1 is SNHLY, CDR2 FYNNEI. The material sequenced was peripheral blood. This chain connects TRBV2 to TRBJ2-5; D gene unclear. The receptor was isolated from a woman aged 40 to 50 with Graves' ophthalmopathy. CDR3: CASEEVVGTQYF. CDR3 in DNA: TGTGCCAGCGAAGAAGTTGTTGGGACCCAGTACTTC.